The entry that follows covers one T cell receptor beta chain sequence. Its antigen is currently unknown. Depth targeted 1 in 200,000 to 1 in 1 million T cells, averaging 10x coverage per clonotype. Only in-frame clones appear in the TCRdb table, and some are missing; sequencing was by immunoSEQ multiplex PCR. Here the sample spans about 130,000 clones, approximately 80% being singletons. Unmatched junction bases numbered 11, after V lost 10 bases and J lost 5 bases. CDR1 is SGHVS and CDR2 is FNYEAQ in the germline V gene. This CDR3 has 15 amino acids. This sample is part of a study of cytotoxic CD8 clonotypes in ibrutinib-treated CLL. Study in general: An average of about 250,000 productive templates and 80,000 to 100,000 productive rearrangements was obtained per sample. Overall study findings and caveats: Public clonotypes were seen rarely and were contracted or stable on treatment. Clonality was higher at ibrutinib response and returned toward baseline at progression.

The J gene is TRBJ1-6, the V gene TRBV7-6; 7 nucleotides match TRBD1. The source of this sequence is a human donor with chronic lymphocytic leukemia. The sample in question was PBMCs, obtained after 24 months of ibrutinib treatment. CDR3 nucleotides: TGTGCCACCTCGAGGGAGGGGGCAAATAATTCACCCCTCCACTTT. This encodes CATSREGANNSPLHF.